This T cell receptor beta chain was profiled in a study of blood T cell repertoires in COVID-19. The CDR3 consists of 15 residues. V was pared by 1 base and J by 3 bases, with 6 bases of the junction left unmatched. The germline CDR1 and CDR2 sequences are SGHVS and FQNEAQ. Generated by immunoSEQ multiplex PCR, the TCRdb table keeps only in-frame clones and is missing some. The sample shows around 120,000 clones, just over 85% of them seen only once. This sequence joins TRBV7-8 and TRBJ2-7, with 7 positions matching TRBD1. This sequence was found in a woman aged 50 to 60 with active or convalescent COVID-19. Material: peripheral blood. CDR3 protein: CASSLEGGAFYEQYF. For the CDR3, the DNA is TGTGCCAGCAGCTTAGAAGGGGGCGCTTTCTACGAGCAGTACTTC.